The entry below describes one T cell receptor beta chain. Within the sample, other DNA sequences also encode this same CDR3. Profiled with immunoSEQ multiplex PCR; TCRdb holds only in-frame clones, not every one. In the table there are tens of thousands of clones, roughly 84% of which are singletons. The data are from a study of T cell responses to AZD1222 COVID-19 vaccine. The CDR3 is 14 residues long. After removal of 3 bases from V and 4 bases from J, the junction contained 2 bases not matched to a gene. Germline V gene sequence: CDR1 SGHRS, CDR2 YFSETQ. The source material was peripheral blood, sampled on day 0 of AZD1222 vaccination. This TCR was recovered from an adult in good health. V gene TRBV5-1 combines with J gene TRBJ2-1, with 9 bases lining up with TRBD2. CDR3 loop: CASSSAGGYNEQFF. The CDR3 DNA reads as TGCGCCAGCAGCTCGGCGGGGGGGTACAATGAGCAGTTCTTC.